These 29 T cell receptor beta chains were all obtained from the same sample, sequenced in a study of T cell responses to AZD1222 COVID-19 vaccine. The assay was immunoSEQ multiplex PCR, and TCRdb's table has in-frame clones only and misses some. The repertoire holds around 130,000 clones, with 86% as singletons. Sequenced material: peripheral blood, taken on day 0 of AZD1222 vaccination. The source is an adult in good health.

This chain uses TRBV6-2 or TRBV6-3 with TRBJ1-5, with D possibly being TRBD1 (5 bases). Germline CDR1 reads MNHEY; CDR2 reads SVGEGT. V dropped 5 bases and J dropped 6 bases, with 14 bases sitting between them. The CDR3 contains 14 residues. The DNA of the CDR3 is TGTGCCAGCAGTAAGATAAGGGGCTTTCAGCCCCAGCATTTT. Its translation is CASSKIRGFQPQHF.

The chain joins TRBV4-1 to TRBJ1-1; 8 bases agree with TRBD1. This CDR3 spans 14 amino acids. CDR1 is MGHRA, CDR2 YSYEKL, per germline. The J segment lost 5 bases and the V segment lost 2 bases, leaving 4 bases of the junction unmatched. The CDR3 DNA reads TGCGCCAGCAGCCAACCGACAGGGGAGACTGAAGCTTTCTTT. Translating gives CASSQPTGETEAFF.

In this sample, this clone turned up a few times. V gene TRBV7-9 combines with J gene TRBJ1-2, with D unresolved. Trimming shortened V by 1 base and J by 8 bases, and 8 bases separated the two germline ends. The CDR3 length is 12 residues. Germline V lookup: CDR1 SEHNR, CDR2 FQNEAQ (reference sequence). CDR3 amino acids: CASSLVLEGYTF. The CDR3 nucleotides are TGTGCCAGCAGCTTAGTCCTGGAAGGCTACACCTTC.

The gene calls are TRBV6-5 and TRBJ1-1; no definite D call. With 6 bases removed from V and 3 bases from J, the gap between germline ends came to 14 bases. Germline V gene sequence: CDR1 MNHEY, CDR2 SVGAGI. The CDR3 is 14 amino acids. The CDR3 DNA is TGTGCCAGCAGAGCGACGGCCCTGGACACTGAAGCTTTCTTT. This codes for CASRATALDTEAFF.

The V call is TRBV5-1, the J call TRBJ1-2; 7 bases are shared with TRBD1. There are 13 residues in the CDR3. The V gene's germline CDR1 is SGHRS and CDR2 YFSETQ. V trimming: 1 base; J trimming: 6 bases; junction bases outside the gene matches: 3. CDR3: CASSLRDRHGYTF. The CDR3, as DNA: TGCGCCAGCAGCTTGCGGGACAGACATGGCTACACCTTC.

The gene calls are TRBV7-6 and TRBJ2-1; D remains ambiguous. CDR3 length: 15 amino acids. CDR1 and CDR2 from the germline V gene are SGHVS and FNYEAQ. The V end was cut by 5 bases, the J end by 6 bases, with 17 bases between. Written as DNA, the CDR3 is TGTGCCAGCAGCCCAAGGGTAGATAGATTCAATGAGCAGTTCTTC. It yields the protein CASSPRVDRFNEQFF.

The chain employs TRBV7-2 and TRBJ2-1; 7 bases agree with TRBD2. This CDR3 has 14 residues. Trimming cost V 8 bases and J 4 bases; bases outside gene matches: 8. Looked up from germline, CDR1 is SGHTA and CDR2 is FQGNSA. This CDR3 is CASAQREDYNEQFF. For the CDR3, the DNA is TGTGCCAGCGCCCAGCGGGAAGATTACAATGAGCAGTTCTTC.

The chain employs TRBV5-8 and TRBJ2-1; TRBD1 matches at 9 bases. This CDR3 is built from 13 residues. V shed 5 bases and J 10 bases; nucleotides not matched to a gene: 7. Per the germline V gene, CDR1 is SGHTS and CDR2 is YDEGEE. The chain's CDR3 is CASSYTGGNEQFF. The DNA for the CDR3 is TGTGCCAGCAGTTATACAGGGGGCAACGAGCAGTTCTTC.

The CDR3 region is CASRAGLRSYNEQFF. DNA of the CDR3: TGTGCCAGCAGGGCAGGGTTGAGGTCCTACAATGAGCAGTTCTTC. The chain combines TRBV5-4 with TRBJ2-1; D might be TRBD1 (5 bases). The CDR3 contains 15 residues. V was shortened by 5 bases and J by 1 base, with 13 bases between the two germline ends. CDR1 SGHNT and CDR2 YYREEE come from the germline V gene (reference sequence).

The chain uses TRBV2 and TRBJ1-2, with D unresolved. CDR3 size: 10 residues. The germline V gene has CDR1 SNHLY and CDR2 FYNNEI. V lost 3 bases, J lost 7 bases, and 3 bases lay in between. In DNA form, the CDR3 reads TGTGCCAGCAGTGATGGTGGCTACACCTTC. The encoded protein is CASSDGGYTF.

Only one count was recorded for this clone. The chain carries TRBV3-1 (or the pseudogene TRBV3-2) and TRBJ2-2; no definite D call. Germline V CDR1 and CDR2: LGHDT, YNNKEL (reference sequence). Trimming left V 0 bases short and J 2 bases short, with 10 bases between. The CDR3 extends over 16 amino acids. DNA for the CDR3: TGTGCCAGCAGCCAAGAGGCCCATCTTAACACCGGGGAGCTGTTTTTT. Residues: CASSQEAHLNTGELFF.

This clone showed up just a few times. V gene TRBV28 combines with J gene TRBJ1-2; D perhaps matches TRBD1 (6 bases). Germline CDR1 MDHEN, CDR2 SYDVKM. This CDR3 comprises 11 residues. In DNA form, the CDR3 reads TGTGCGGGGGCCTCTAACTATGGCTACACCTTC. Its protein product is CAGASNYGYTF.

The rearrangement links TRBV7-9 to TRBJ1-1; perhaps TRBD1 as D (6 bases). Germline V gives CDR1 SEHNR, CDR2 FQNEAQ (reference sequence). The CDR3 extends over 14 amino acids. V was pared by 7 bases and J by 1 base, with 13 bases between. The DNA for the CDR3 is TGTGCCAGCACGCCGGACAGACAGAACACTGAAGCTTTCTTT. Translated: CASTPDRQNTEAFF.

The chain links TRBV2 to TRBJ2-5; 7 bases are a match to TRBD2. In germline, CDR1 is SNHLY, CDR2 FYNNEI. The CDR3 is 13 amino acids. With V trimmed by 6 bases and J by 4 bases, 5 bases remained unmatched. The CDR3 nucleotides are TGTGCCAGCAGGCGGGAGATGGGAGAGACCCAGTACTTC. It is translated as CASRREMGETQYF.

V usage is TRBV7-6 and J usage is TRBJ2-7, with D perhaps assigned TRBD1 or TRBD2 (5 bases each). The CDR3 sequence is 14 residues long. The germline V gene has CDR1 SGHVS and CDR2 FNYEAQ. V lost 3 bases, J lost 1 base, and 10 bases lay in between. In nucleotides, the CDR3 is TGTGCCAGCAGCTTTAGGGGCGGGTCCTACGAGCAGTACTTC. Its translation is CASSFRGGSYEQYF.

The CDR3: CASSPTDLSGYTF. The DNA of the CDR3 is TGTGCCAGCAGCCCGACGGACTTGAGTGGCTACACCTTC. This rearrangement joins TRBV9 to TRBJ1-2; D remains ambiguous. The CDR3 is 13 amino acids. Trimming took 4 bases from V and 7 from J, leaving 14 bases between them. In germline, CDR1 is SGDLS, CDR2 YYNGEE.

The CDR3 protein is CASSVRGTLGQPQHF. CDR3 in DNA: TGCGCCAGCAGCGTCAGGGGAACACTTGGCCAGCCCCAGCATTTT. The J gene is TRBJ1-5, the V gene TRBV23-1; D is possibly TRBD1 (6 bases). TRBV23-1 is an ORF for which the function is uncertain. This CDR3 comprises 15 residues. Trimming removed 6 bases at V and 7 bases at J, with 19 bases between.

The CDR3 loop reads CASSDEQAPNSPLHF. In DNA form, the CDR3 reads TGTGCCAGCAGTGATGAACAGGCGCCTAATTCACCCCTCCACTTT. This chain connects TRBV2 to TRBJ1-6, with D perhaps TRBD1 (5 bases). Trimming cost V 3 bases and J 6 bases, with 12 bases left between them. The CDR3 loop spans 15 amino acids. Germline V CDR1 and CDR2: SNHLY, FYNNEI.

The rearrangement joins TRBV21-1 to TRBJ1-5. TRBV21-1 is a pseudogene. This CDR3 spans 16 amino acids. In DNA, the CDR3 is TGTGCCAGCAGCAAAGAGATCAGGGACGCCAATCAGCCCCAGCATTTT. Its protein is CASSKEIRDANQPQHF.

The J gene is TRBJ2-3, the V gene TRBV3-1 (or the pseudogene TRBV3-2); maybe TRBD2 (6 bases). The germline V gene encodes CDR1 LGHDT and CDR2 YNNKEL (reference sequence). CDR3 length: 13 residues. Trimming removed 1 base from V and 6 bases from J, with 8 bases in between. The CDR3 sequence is CASSQAREDTQYF. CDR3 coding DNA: TGTGCCAGCAGCCAAGCTCGGGAGGATACGCAGTATTTT.

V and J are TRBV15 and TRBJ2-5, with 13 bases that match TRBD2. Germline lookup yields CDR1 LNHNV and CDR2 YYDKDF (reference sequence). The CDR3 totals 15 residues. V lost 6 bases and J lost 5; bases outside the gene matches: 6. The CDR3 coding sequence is TGTGCCACCAGGACGGGACTAGCGGGATCTGAGACCCAGTACTTC. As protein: CATRTGLAGSETQYF.

CDR3 DNA: TGTGCCAGCAGCTTAGGAACTAGCGGGACCTACAATGAGCAGTTCTTC. It codes for CASSLGTSGTYNEQFF. The chain uses TRBV7-9 and TRBJ2-1; 10 bases are shared with TRBD2. The CDR3 is made up of 16 amino acids. CDR1 is SEHNR and CDR2 is FQNEAQ in the germline V gene (reference sequence). The V and J ends lost 1 base and 2 bases, in that order; junction bases with no gene match: 2.

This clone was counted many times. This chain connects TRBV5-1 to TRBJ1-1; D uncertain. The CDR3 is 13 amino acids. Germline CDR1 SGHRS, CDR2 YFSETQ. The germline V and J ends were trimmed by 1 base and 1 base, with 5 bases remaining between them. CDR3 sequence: CASSLMGNTEAFF. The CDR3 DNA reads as TGCGCCAGCAGCTTGATGGGGAACACTGAAGCTTTCTTT.

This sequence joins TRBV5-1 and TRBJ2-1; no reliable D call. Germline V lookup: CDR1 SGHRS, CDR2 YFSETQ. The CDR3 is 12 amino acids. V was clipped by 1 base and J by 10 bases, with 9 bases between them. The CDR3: CASSLRPAEQFF. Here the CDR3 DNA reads TGCGCCAGCAGCTTGAGGCCAGCGGAGCAGTTCTTC.

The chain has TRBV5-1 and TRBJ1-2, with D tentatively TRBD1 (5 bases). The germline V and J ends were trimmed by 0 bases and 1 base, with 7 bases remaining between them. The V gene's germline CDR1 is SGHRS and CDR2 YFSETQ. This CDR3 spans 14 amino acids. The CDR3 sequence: CASSLEQGNYGYTF. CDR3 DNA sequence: TGCGCCAGCAGCTTGGAGCAGGGTAACTATGGCTACACCTTC.

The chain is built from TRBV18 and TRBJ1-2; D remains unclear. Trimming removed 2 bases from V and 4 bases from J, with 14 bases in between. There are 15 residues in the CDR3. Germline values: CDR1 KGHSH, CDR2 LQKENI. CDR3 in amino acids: CASSPEVDGSYGYTF. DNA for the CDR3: TGTGCCAGCTCACCAGAGGTCGACGGGAGCTATGGCTACACCTTC. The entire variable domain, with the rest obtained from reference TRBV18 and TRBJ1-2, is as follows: NAGVMQNPRHLVRRRGQEARLRCSPMKGHSHVYWYRQLPEEGLKFMVYLQKENIIDESGMPKERFSAEFPKEGPSILRIQQVVRGDSAAYFCASSPEVDGSYGYTFGSGTRLTVV.

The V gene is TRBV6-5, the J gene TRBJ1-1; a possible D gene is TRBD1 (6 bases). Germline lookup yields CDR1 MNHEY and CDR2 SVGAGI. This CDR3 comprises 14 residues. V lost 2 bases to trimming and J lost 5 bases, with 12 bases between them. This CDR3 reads CASSYRGAWTEAFF. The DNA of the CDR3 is TGTGCCAGCAGTTACAGGGGGGCTTGGACTGAAGCTTTCTTT.

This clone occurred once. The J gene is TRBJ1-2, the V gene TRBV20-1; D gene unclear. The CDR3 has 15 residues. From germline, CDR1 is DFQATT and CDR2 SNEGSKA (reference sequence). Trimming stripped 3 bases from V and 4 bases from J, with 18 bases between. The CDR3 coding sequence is TGCAGTGCTAGTGCCGGGAGGCGGAACTTCTATGGCTACACCTTC. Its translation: CSASAGRRNFYGYTF.

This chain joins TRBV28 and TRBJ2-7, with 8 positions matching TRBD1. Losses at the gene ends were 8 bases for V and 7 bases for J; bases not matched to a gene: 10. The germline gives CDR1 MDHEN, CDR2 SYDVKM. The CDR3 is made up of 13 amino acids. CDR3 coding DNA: TGTGCCAGCCAACCGGGACAGGATTGGGAGCAGTACTTC. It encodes CASQPGQDWEQYF.